One and the same sample provided the 11 T cell receptor beta chains below, sequenced in a study of blood T cell repertoires in COVID-19. Assay used: immunoSEQ multiplex PCR; TCRdb lists only in-frame clones, some missing. This sample has over 85,000 clones; over 75% occur once, and the top ten carry less than 2.5%. What was sequenced was peripheral blood. The receptor set was obtained from a woman aged 70-85 years with acute or convalescent COVID-19.

The J gene is TRBJ1-2, the V gene TRBV5-4; no definite D call. Germline CDR1 is SGHNT and CDR2 is YYREEE (reference sequence). This CDR3 region has 17 residues. Trimming shortened V by 0 bases and J by 0 bases, and 15 bases separated the two germline ends. For the CDR3, the DNA is TGTGCCAGCAGCTTGGACAATATTCTCGGGGCTAACTATGGCTACACCTTC. The encoded protein is CASSLDNILGANYGYTF.

The chain employs TRBV2 and TRBJ1-1; the D is unclear. Trimming left V 5 bases short and J 8 bases short, with 12 bases between. The CDR3 is 12 residues long. Germline CDR1 is SNHLY and CDR2 is FYNNEI. The CDR3 DNA follows: TGTGCCAGCAGTACTATAACTTGGGAAGCTTTCTTT. It codes for CASSTITWEAFF. Combining the CDR3 with reference TRBV2 and TRBJ1-1 gives the whole variable domain EPEVTQTPSHQVTQMGQEVILRCVPISNHLYFYWYRQILGQKVEFLVSFYNNEISEKSEIFDDQFSVERPDGSNFTLKIRSTKLEDSAMYFCASSTITWEAFFGQGTRLTVV.

The chain has TRBV18 and TRBJ1-1, with 8 bases that match TRBD1. Germline V gene lookup returns CDR1 KGHSH and CDR2 LQKENI. This CDR3 region has 15 residues. The trim removed 3 bases at V and 4 bases at J, leaving 7 bases unmatched. Written as DNA, the CDR3 is TGTGCCAGCTCACCGCAGGGGGCAGGAGGCACTGAAGCTTTCTTT. Its translation: CASSPQGAGGTEAFF.

This chain connects TRBV24-1 to TRBJ2-3; 7 bases agree with TRBD2. J was trimmed by 0 bases and V by 9 bases; bases with no gene match: 5. There are 14 residues in the CDR3. Germline V gives CDR1 KGHDR, CDR2 SFDVKD. The CDR3 DNA follows: TGTGCCACCGGTCCAGCGGGGAGCACAGATACGCAGTATTTT. It codes for CATGPAGSTDTQYF.

The rearrangement links TRBV4-2 to TRBJ2-7; D is possibly TRBD2 (6 bases). Germline V lookup: CDR1 LGHNA, CDR2 YNFKEQ. The CDR3 sequence is 14 residues long. Trimming stripped 4 bases from V and 1 base from J, with 11 bases between. CDR3 coding DNA: TGTGCCAGCAGCCTCACCGGGACTTCCTACGAGCAGTACTTC. This translates into CASSLTGTSYEQYF.

As concerns this clone: The same CDR3 also results from other DNA sequences found in this sample. V gene TRBV7-2 combines with J gene TRBJ2-3; D gene uncertain. Per the germline V gene, CDR1 is SGHTA and CDR2 is FQGNSA. CDR3 size: 14 residues. Trimming took 1 base from V and 0 from J, leaving 5 bases between them. The CDR3 here is CASSLGLSTDTQYF. As DNA, the CDR3 is TGTGCCAGCAGCTTAGGACTGAGCACAGATACGCAGTATTTT. The entire variable domain, with the rest obtained from reference TRBV7-2 and TRBJ2-3, is as follows: GAGVSQSPSNKVTEKGKDVELRCDPISGHTALYWYRQSLGQGLEFLIYFQGNSAPDKSGLPSDRFSAERTGGSVSTLTIQRTQQEDSAVYLCASSLGLSTDTQYFGPGTRLTVL.

The chain links TRBV11-3 to TRBJ2-3, with 10 nucleotides matching TRBD1. Germline lookup yields CDR1 SGHNT and CDR2 YENEEA. The junction had 9 bases not matched to a gene; V was cut back by 3 bases and J by 6 bases. The CDR3 is made up of 16 amino acids. The CDR3 protein is CASSFGGTGVVDTQYF. CDR3 bases: TGTGCCAGCAGCTTCGGCGGGACAGGGGTCGTGGATACGCAGTATTTT. Drawing the rest from reference TRBV11-3 and TRBJ2-3, the complete variable domain is EAGVVQSPRYKIIEKKQPVAFWCNPISGHNTLYWYLQNLGQGPELLIRYENEEAVDDSQLPKDRFSAERLKGVDSTLKIQPAELGDSAVYLCASSFGGTGVVDTQYFGPGTRLTVL.

This clone was detected once. The chain carries TRBV6-5 and TRBJ1-6; D not certain. V dropped 5 bases and J dropped 9 bases, with 8 bases sitting between them. CDR3 length equals 12 residues. The V gene's germline CDR1 is MNHEY and CDR2 SVGAGI. As DNA, the CDR3 is TGTGCCAGCAGTCATGGCGGTTCACCCCTCCACTTT. Residues: CASSHGGSPLHF.

This clone was detected only once. One end of the junction does not line up with germline, which may come from a read error. V is TRBV19 and J is TRBJ1-2; no definite D call. CDR3 length: 13 amino acids. Germline CDR1 reads LNHDA; CDR2 reads SQIVND (reference sequence). CDR3 nucleotides: TGTGCCAGTAGTCTAGACCGCCGGGATGGCTACACCTTC. Translating it yields CASSLDRRDGYTF. The full variable domain, its missing parts supplied by reference TRBV19 and TRBJ1-2, is DGGITQSPKYLFRKEGQNVTLSCEQNLNHDAMYWYRQDPGQGLRLIYYSQIVNDFQKGDIAEGYSVSREKKESFPLTVTSAQKNPTAFYLCASSLDRRDGYTFGSGTRLTVV.

This clone was found once. V usage is TRBV6-1 and J usage is TRBJ2-5; 8 bases align to TRBD2. Germline assignment: CDR1 MNHNS and CDR2 SASEGT. CDR3 length: 17 residues. The V segment lost 4 bases and the J segment 0 bases; nucleotides outside the gene matches: 10. CDR3 in amino acids: CASSGLWGTRHQETQYF. CDR3 DNA sequence: TGTGCCAGCAGTGGGCTTTGGGGGACTAGGCACCAAGAGACCCAGTACTTC.

The chain uses TRBV28 and TRBJ1-1; D not certain. This CDR3 region has 13 residues. The germline V and J ends were trimmed by 5 bases and 6 bases, with 13 bases remaining between them. The V gene's germline CDR1 is MDHEN and CDR2 SYDVKM. The CDR3 protein is CASSPRSPPEAFF. The CDR3 DNA follows: TGTGCCAGCAGTCCAAGGAGTCCTCCTGAAGCTTTCTTT.